This T cell receptor (beta chain) was retrieved from a study of cytomegalovirus exposure and HLA in healthy donors. Study-wide findings and caveats: Earlier findings revealed that most TCR beta V segments proved productive either about 90% or about 30% of the time. TCR beta chains numbering some 160 were designated cytomegalovirus-associated.

About this clone itself: The antigen is not known.

This CDR3 has 14 residues. V was shortened by 3 bases and J by 6 bases, with 12 bases between the two germline ends. Germline values: CDR1 SEHNR, CDR2 FQNEAQ (reference sequence). It was with 60 Vbeta and 13 Jbeta primers that the PCR ran. Assay: immunoSEQ multiplex PCR; the TCRdb copy retains only in-frame clones and omits some. Of about 140,000 clones in the sample, 80% were seen once. The chain joins TRBV7-9 to TRBJ1-3, with TRBD1 as a possible D gene (6 bases). The TCR comes from a man in his forties in good health and CMV-seronegative. Sequenced material: PBMCs. The CDR3 sequence is CASSFPGQENTIYF. The CDR3 DNA sequence: TGTGCCAGCAGCTTTCCGGGACAAGAAAACACCATATATTTT.